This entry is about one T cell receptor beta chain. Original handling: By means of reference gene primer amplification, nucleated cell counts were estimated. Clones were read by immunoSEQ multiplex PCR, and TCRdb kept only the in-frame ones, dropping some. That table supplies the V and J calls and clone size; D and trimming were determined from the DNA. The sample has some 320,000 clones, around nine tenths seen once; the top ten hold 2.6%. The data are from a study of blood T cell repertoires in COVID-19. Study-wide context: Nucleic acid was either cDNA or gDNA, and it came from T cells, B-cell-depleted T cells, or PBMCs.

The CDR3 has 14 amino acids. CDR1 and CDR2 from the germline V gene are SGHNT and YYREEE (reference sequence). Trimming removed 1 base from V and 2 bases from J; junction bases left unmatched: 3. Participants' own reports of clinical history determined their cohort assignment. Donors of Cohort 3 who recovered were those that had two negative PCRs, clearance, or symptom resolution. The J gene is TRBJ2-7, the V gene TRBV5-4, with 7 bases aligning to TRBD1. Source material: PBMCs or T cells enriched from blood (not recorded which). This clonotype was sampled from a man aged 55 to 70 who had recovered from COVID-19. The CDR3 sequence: CASSLLGGPYEQYF. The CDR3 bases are TGTGCCAGCAGCTTGTTAGGGGGCCCCTACGAGCAGTACTTC.